This T cell receptor beta chain derives from a study of blood T cell repertoires in COVID-19. The CDR3 is 14 residues long. Trimming removed 4 bases at V and 7 bases at J, with 13 bases between. CDR1 LNHDA and CDR2 SQIVND come from the germline V gene (reference sequence). The data were produced by immunoSEQ multiplex PCR, yet TCRdb's version contains in-frame clones alone and is incomplete. Of approximately 46,000 clones detected, about 85% appear once; the ten largest clones hold approximately 6.9%. The sample was peripheral blood. This rearrangement joins TRBV19 to TRBJ1-4, with a possible D match to TRBD1 (6 bases). This TCR was recovered from a man between 60 and 75 years old with acute or convalescent COVID-19. In nucleotides, the CDR3 is TGTGCCAGTAGTACAGGGGACCGAGGTGAAAAACTGTTTTTT. The encoded protein is CASSTGDRGEKLFF.